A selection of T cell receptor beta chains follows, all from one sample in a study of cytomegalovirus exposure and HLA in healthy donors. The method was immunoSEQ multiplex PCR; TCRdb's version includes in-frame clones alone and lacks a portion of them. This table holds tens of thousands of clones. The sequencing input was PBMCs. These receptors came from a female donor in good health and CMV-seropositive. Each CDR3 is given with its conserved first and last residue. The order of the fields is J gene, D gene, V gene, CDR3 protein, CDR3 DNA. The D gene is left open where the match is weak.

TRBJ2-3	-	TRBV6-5	CASSYWADTDTQYF	TGTGCCAGCAGTTATTGGGCTGACACAGATACGCAGTATTTT
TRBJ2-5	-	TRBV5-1	CASSPAGYRAREAQETQYF	TGCGCCAGCAGCCCTGCCGGATACAGGGCCCGAGAAGCGCAAGAGACCCAGTACTTC
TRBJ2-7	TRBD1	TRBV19	CASKITGTGAYEQYF	TGTGCCAGTAAAATCACCGGGACAGGGGCCTACGAGCAGTACTTC
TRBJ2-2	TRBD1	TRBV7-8	CATRQGGTGELFF	TGTGCCACCCGACAGGGGGGGACCGGGGAGCTGTTTTTT
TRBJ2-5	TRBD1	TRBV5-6	CASSLAEQGAQETQYF	TGTGCCAGCAGCTTGGCGGAACAGGGGGCGCAAGAGACCCAGTACTTC
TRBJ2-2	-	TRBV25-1	CASWRGTGELFF	TGTGCTTCCTGGAGGGGCACCGGGGAGCTGTTTTTT
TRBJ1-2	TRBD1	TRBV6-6	CASSGTAYGYTF	TGTGCCAGCAGCGGGACAGCCTATGGCTACACCTTC
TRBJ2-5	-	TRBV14	CASSQWAEGETQYF	TGTGCCAGCAGCCAATGGGCGGAGGGAGAGACCCAGTACTTC
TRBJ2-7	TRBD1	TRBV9	CASSASTGGSYEQYF	TGTGCCAGCAGCGCAAGTACAGGGGGCTCCTACGAGCAGTACTTC
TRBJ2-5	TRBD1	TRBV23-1	CASSPIGTDQQETQYF	TGCGCCAGCAGTCCTATCGGGACAGACCAGCAAGAGACCCAGTACTTC
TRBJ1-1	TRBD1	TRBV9	CASSTDRGPTEAFF	TGTGCCAGCAGCACCGACAGGGGGCCCACTGAAGCTTTCTTT
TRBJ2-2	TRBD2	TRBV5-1	CASSIAGGNTGELFF	TGCGCCAGCAGCATAGCGGGGGGGAACACCGGGGAGCTGTTTTTT
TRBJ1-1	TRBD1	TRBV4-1	CASSQDWGFRGRRSTEAFF	TGCGCCAGCAGCCAAGATTGGGGCTTTAGGGGGCGGCGGAGCACTGAAGCTTTCTTT
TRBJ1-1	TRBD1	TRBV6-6	CASSTDRENTEAFF	TGTGCCAGCAGTACCGACAGGGAGAACACTGAAGCTTTCTTT
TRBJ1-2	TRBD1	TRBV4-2	CASSQGRTGLSGYTF	TGTGCCAGCAGCCAAGGTAGGACAGGGTTGAGCGGCTACACCTTC
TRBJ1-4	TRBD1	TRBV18	CASSPPGQGNEKLFF	TGTGCCAGCTCACCACCGGGACAGGGGAATGAAAAACTGTTTTTT
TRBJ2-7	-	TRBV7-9	CASSPGIGVSYEQYF	TGTGCCAGCAGCCCGGGCATCGGGGTATCCTACGAGCAGTACTTC
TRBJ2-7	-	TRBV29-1	CSVRQGTNEQYF	TGCAGCGTCCGGCAGGGTACCAACGAGCAGTACTTC
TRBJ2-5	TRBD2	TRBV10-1	CASLGGANEAGAQETQYF	TGCGCCAGCCTTGGAGGGGCGAACGAGGCGGGAGCTCAAGAGACCCAGTACTTC
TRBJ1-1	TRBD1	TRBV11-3	CASSSAGTVNTEAFF	TGTGCCAGCAGCTCCGCCGGGACAGTCAACACTGAAGCTTTCTTT
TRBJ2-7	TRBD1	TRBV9	CASSVEQGYEQYF	TGTGCCAGCAGCGTTGAACAGGGGTACGAGCAGTACTTC
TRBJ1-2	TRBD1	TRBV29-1	CSCRGLRDGYTF	TGCAGCTGCAGGGGGCTACGAGATGGCTACACCTTC
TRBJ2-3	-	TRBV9	CASSPMGGVGVRDTQYF	TGTGCCAGCAGCCCTATGGGGGGTGTGGGAGTCAGGGATACGCAGTATTTT
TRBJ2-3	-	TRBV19	CASSMGGIGADTQYF	TGTGCCAGTAGTATGGGCGGGATCGGAGCAGATACGCAGTATTTT
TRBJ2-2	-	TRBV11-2	CASSLLRGSGVGELFF	TGTGCCAGCAGCTTACTCCGGGGGAGTGGAGTCGGGGAGCTGTTTTTT
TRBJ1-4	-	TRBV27	CASSPLDRDRNEKLFF	TGTGCCAGCAGTCCCCTCGACAGAGACCGAAATGAAAAACTGTTTTTT
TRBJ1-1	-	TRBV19	CASSIGVYGTEAFF	TGTGCCAGTAGTATTGGAGTTTACGGCACTGAAGCTTTCTTT
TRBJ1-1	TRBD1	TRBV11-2	CASSSHRGLDGNTEAFF	TGTGCCAGCAGCTCCCACAGGGGGCTGGACGGGAACACTGAAGCTTTCTTT
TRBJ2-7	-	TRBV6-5	CASSYDRGLNEQYF	TGTGCCAGCAGTTACGATCGGGGTCTCAACGAGCAGTACTTC
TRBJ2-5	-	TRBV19	CASSYGETQYF	TGTGCCAGTAGTTACGGAGAGACCCAGTACTTC
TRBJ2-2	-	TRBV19	CASSLWGLADRTGELFF	TGTGCCAGTAGTCTTTGGGGGCTAGCGGACAGAACCGGGGAGCTGTTTTTT
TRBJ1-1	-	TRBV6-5	CASSYSNTRNTEAFF	TGTGCCAGCAGTTACTCGAACACACGGAACACTGAAGCTTTCTTT
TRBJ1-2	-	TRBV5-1	CASSPRTETTYGYTF	TGCGCCAGCAGCCCTCGGACAGAAACTACCTATGGCTACACCTTC
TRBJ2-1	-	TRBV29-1	CSVDSYNEQFF	TGCAGCGTTGACTCTTACAATGAGCAGTTCTTC
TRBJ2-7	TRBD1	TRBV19	CASSIGTGGFYEQYF	TGTGCCAGTAGTATAGGGACAGGGGGGTTCTACGAGCAGTACTTC
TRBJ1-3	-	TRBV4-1	CASSPRGGGLTGNTIYF	TGCGCCAGCAGCCCCCGTGGGGGAGGGCTAACTGGAAACACCATATATTTT
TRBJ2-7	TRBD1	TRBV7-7	CASSLGTGYEQYF	TGTGCTAGCAGCTTAGGGACAGGCTACGAGCAGTACTTC
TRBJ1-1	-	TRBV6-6	CASSYSTLNTEAFF	TGTGCCAGCAGTTACTCAACTCTGAACACTGAAGCTTTCTTT
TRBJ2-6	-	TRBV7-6	CASSVTGGAAYSGANVLTF	TGTGCCAGCAGCGTGACGGGGGGCGCTGCGTACTCTGGGGCCAACGTCCTGACTTTC
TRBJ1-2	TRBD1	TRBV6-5	CASSYGQGDVDTF	TGTGCCAGCAGTTACGGGCAGGGGGATGTCGACACCTTC
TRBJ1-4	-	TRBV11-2	CASSAGRANGKLFF	TGTGCCAGCAGCGCGGGACGGGCTAATGGAAAACTGTTTTTT
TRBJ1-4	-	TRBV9	CARQKRRANEKLFF	TGTGCCAGACAAAAAAGGAGGGCAAATGAAAAACTGTTTTTT
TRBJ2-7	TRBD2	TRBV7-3	CASSSEAGDAYEQYF	TGTGCCAGCAGCTCCGAAGCGGGGGACGCCTACGAGCAGTACTTC
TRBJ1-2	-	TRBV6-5	CASTQPGSYGYTF	TGTGCCAGCACCCAACCTGGCAGCTATGGCTACACCTTC
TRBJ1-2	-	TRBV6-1	CASSEADETGRVYGYTF	TGTGCCAGCAGTGAAGCAGACGAGACAGGTCGCGTCTATGGCTACACCTTC
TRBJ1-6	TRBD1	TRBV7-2	CASSLGTVNSPLHF	TGTGCCAGCAGCCTCGGGACAGTTAATTCACCCCTCCACTTT
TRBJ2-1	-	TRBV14	CASSQDSSPYNEQFF	TGTGCCAGCAGCCAGGACAGTTCCCCCTACAATGAGCAGTTCTTC
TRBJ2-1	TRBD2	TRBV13	CASSLWTSGGSVQFF	TGTGCCAGCAGCTTATGGACTAGCGGGGGGTCGGTGCAGTTCTTC
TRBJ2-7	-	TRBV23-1	CASSRDKDYEQYF	TGCGCCAGCAGCCGGGACAAAGACTACGAGCAGTACTTC